This T cell receptor beta chain stems from a study of cytomegalovirus exposure and HLA in healthy donors. About the research overall: The Caucasian-associated ancestry cluster contained about 80% of the 398 genotyped donors.

PCR was performed using 60 Vbeta and 13 Jbeta primers. The assay was immunoSEQ multiplex PCR, and TCRdb's table has in-frame clones only and misses some. The repertoire holds around 67,000 clones, with approximately 60% as singletons. Germline V CDR1 and CDR2: MDHEN, SYDVKM. This CDR3 contains 16 residues. V gave up 7 bases and J gave up 2 bases, with 18 bases separating them. Healthy bone marrow donors made up the donors. This clone was seen more than once but under ten times. The clonotype originates from a woman aged 45 to 65 in good health and CMV-seronegative. J is TRBJ1-5 and V is TRBV28; D possibly corresponds to TRBD1 (5 bases). Input material: PBMCs. CDR3: CASTNVRREGNQPQHF. DNA of the CDR3: TGTGCCAGCACGAACGTACGCAGGGAAGGCAATCAGCCCCAGCATTTT.